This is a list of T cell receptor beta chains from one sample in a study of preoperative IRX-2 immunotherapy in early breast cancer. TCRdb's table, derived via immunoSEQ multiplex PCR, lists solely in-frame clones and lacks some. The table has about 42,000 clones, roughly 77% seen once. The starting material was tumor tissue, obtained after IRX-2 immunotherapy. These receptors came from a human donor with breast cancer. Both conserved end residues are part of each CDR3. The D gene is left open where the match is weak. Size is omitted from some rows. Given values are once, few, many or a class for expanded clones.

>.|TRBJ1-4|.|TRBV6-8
TGTGCCAGCAGCCAAGAGCGTGAAAAACTGTTTTTT
CASSQEREKLFF
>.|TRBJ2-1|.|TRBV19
TGTGCCAGTAGCCCTAGGGGGGAGGGCTACAATGAGCAGTTCTTC
CASSPRGEGYNEQFF
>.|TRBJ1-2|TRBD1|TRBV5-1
TGCGCCAGCAGCTCGACAGGGACTACTAACTATGGCTACACCTTC
CASSSTGTTNYGYTF
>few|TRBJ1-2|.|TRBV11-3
TGTGCCAGCAGCTTAGGGATGGTGGGCAGGACGTATGGCTACACCTTC
CASSLGMVGRTYGYTF
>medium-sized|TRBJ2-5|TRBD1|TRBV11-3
TGTGCCAGCAGGCGTACCCCGGGACAGGACGTTGGTCGGGACGGAGAGACCCAGTACTTC
CASRRTPGQDVGRDGETQYF
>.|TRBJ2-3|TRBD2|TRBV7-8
TGTGCCAGCAGCTTTAGCGGGGGTGGTAGAGATACGCAGTATTTT
CASSFSGGGRDTQYF
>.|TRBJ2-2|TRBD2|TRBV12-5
TGTGTCAGTAGGGGAGGGGCCGGGGAGCTGTTTTTT
CVSRGGAGELFF
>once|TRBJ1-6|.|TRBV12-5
TGTGCCAGCCGGCTACGCGGGGCGGAAAATAATTCACCCCTCCACTTT
CASRLRGAENNSPLHF
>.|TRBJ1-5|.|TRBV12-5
TGTGCTAGTGGTTTTGATCAGCCCCAGCATTTT
CASGFDQPQHF
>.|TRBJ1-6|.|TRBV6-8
TGTGCCAGCACCGCCGACTATAATTCACCCCTCCACTTT
CASTADYNSPLHF
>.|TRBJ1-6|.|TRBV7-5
TGTGCCAGCAGCGTACAGCTATATAATTCACCCCTCCACTTT
CASSVQLYNSPLHF
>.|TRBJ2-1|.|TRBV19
TGTGCCAGTAGTACCCGCCCCGGGACCCACGCTGAGCAGTTCTTC
CASSTRPGTHAEQFF
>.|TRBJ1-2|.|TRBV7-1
TGTGCCAGCAGCTTAGTAGGAGCAAACTATGGCTACACCTTC
CASSLVGANYGYTF
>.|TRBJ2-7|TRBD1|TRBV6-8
TGTGCCAGCACTCAGGACGGGACAGGGTCGTACGAGCAGTACTTC
CASTQDGTGSYEQYF
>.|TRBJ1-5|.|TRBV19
TGTGCCAGTAGTATAACAGGGCTTTCCCAGCCCCAGCATTTT
CASSITGLSQPQHF
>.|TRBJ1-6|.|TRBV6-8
TGTGCCGCACGGGGCCCGGTCGATTCACCCCTCCACTTT
CAARGPVDSPLHF
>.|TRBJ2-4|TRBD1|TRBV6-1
TGTGCCAGCAGTGAAGTCGCACAGGGGACTCAGTACTTC
CASSEVAQGTQYF
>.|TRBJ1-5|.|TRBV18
TGTGCCAGCTCACCGGGAAGGGACAATCAGCCCCAGCATTTT
CASSPGRDNQPQHF
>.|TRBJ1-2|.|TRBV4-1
TGCGCCAGCAGCCAATATATGGCAGGGGCCTATGGCTACACCTTC
CASSQYMAGAYGYTF
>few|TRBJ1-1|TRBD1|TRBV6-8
TGTGCCAGCATCGGGGACAGCACCTTGAACACTGAAGCTTTCTTT
CASIGDSTLNTEAFF
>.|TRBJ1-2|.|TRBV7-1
TGTGCCAGCAGCGCCCCAGGGTTTGTGGCGGGTGGCTACACCTTC
CASSAPGFVAGGYTF
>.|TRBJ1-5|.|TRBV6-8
TGTGCCAGCAGTGCCACGAGGACAGTCAATCAGCCCCAGCATTTT
CASSATRTVNQPQHF
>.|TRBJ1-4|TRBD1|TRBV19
TGTGCCAGTAGTATGAAGGGGGCGTTGACTAATGAAAAACTGTTTTTT
CASSMKGALTNEKLFF
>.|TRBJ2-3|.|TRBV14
TGTGCCAGCAGCCAAGTGATGGCGACTGCGGCAAATACGCAGTATTTT
CASSQVMATAANTQYF
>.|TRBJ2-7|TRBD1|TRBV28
TGTGCCAGTGGAGGGACAGGGGAGGTCGAGCAGTACTTC
CASGGTGEVEQYF
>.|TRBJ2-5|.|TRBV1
TGCGCCAGCAGCCTAAGACACGGCCCGGAGACCCAGTACTTC
CASSLRHGPETQYF
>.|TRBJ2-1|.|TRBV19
TGTGCCAGTAGTAGCCTAAAATACAATGAGCAGTTCTTC
CASSSLKYNEQFF
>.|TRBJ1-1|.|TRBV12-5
TGTGCCAGCAAAGCCGACACTGAAGCTTTCTTT
CASKADTEAFF
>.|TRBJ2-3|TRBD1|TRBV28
TGTGCCAGCAGTTTAGGGACAGCAGATACGCAGTATTTT
CASSLGTADTQYF
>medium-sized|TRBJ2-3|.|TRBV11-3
TGTGCCAGCAGCTCGGCCTTCCGTAGCACAGATACGCAGTATTTT
CASSSAFRSTDTQYF
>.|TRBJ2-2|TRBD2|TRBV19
TGTGCCAGTAGTACTAGCGGGGGGGCGAACACCGGGGAGCTGTTTTTT
CASSTSGGANTGELFF
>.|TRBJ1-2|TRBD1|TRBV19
TGTGCCACCCGGGACAGAACTAACTATGGCTACACCTTC
CATRDRTNYGYTF
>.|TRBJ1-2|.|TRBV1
TGCGCCAGCAGCCCGGAGGACGGATTCTATGGCTACACCTTC
CASSPEDGFYGYTF